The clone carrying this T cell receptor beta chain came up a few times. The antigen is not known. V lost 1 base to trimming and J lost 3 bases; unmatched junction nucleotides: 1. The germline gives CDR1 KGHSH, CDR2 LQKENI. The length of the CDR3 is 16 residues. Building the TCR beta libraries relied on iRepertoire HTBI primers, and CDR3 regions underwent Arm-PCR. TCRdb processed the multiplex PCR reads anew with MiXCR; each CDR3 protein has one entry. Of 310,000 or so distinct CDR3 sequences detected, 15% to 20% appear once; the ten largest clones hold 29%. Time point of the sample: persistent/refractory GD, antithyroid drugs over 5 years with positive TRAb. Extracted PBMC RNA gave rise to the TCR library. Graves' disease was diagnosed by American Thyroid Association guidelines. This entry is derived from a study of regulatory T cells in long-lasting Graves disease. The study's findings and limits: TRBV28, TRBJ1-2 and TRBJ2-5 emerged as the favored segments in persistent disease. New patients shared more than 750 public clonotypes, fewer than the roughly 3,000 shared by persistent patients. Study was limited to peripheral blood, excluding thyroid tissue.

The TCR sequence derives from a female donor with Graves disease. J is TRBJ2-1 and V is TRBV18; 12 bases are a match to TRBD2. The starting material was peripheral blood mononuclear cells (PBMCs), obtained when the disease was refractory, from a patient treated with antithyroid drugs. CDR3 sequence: CASSPRLAGVYNEQFF. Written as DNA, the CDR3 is TGTGCCAGCTCACCACGACTAGCGGGGGTCTACAATGAGCAGTTCTTC. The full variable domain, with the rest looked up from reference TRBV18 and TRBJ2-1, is NAGVMQNPRHLVRRRGQEARLRCSPMKGHSHVYWYRQLPEEGLKFMVYLQKENIIDESGMPKERFSAEFPKEGPSILRIQQVVRGDSAAYFCASSPRLAGVYNEQFFGPGTRLTVL.